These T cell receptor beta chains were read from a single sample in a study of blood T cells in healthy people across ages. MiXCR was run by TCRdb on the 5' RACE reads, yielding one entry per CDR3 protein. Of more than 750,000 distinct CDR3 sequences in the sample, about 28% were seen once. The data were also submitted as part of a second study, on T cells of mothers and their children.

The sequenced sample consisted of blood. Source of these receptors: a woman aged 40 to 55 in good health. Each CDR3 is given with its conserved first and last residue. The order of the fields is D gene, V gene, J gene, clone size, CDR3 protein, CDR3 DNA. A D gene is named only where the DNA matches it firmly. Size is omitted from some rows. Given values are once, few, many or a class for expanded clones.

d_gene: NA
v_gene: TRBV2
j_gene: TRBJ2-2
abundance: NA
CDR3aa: CASIAQGGTGELFF
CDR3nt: TGTGCCAGTATTGCGCAGGGCGGGACCGGGGAGCTGTTTTTT

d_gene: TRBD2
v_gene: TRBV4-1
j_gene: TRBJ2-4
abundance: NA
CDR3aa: CASSQGVTSGGANEQYF
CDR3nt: TGCGCCAGCAGCCAAGGGGTGACTAGCGGGGGGGCAAATGAGCAGTACTTC

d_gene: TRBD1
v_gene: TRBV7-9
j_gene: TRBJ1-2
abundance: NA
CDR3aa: CANSSKNRGNVDGYTF
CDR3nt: TGTGCCAACAGCTCCAAGAACAGGGGAAACGTGGACGGCTACACCTTC

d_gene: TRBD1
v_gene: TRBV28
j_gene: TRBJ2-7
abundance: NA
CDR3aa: CASRVSRGNFSYEQYF
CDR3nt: TGTGCCAGCAGAGTTTCCAGGGGGAACTTCTCCTACGAGCAGTACTTC

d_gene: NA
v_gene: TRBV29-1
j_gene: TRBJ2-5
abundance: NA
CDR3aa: CSGEQGPRQEIQYF
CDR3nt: TGCAGCGGGGAACAGGGACCCCGACAAGAGATCCAGTACTTC

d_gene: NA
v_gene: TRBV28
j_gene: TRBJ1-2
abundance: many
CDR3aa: CASSLGEGRENYGYTF
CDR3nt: TGTGCCAGCAGTTTAGGCGAGGGGCGGGAAAACTATGGCTACACCTTC

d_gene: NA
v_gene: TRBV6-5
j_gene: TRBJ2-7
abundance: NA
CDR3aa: CAGSYARGATYAQYF
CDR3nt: TGTGCCGGCAGTTACGCTAGGGGCGCTACGTACGCGCAGTACTTC

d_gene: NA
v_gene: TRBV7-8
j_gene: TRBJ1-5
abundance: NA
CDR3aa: CASSFQVNQPQHF
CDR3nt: TGTGCCAGCAGCTTTCAAGTCAATCAGCCCCAGCATTTT

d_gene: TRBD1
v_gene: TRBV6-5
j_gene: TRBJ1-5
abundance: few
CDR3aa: CASRGGTANQPQHF
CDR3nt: TGTGCCAGCAGGGGAGGGACAGCGAATCAGCCCCAGCATTTT

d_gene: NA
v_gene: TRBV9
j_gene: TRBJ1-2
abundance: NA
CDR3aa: CASSVGGAYTGYTF
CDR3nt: TGTGCCAGCAGCGTGGGGGGCGCGTACACTGGCTACACCTTC

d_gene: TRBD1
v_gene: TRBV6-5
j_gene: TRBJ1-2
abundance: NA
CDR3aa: CASSYFDRGGYTF
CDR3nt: TGTGCCAGCAGTTACTTCGACAGGGGTGGCTACACCTTC

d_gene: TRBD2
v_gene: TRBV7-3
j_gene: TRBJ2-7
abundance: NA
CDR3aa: CASSLNHRAGEQYF
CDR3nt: TGTGCCAGCAGCTTAAATCATCGAGCGGGGGAGCAGTACTTC

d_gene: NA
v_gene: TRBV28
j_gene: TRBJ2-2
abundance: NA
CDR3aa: CASSVPLNTGELFF
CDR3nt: TGTGCCAGCAGCGTACCATTGAACACCGGGGAGCTGTTTTTT

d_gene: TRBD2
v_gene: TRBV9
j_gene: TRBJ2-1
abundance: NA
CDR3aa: CASSVEAGGHNEQFF
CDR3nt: TGTGCCAGCAGCGTAGAAGCGGGGGGCCACAATGAGCAGTTCTTC

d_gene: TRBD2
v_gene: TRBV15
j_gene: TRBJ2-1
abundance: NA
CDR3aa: CATSRDPWTSGYNEQFF
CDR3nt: TGTGCCACCAGCAGAGACCCTTGGACTAGCGGTTATAATGAGCAGTTCTTC

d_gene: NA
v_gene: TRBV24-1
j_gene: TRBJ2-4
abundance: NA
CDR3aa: CATSEGSLAKNIQYF
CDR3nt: TGTGCCACCAGTGAGGGCAGCCTAGCCAAAAACATTCAGTACTTC

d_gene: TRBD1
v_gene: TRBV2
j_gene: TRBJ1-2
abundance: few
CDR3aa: CASRTGVQGYGYTF
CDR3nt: TGTGCCAGCAGGACAGGGGTTCAGGGCTATGGCTACACCTTC

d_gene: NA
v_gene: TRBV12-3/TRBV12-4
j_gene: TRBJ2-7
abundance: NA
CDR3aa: CVSSFRRGSYEQYF
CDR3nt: TGTGTCAGCAGTTTTCGGCGGGGCTCCTACGAGCAGTACTTC

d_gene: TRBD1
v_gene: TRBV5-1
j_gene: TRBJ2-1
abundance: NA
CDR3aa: CASSPEDRKVYNEQFF
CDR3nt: TGCGCCAGCAGCCCGGAGGACAGGAAGGTCTACAATGAGCAGTTCTTC

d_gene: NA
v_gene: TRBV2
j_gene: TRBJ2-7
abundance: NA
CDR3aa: CASSAEQAGYEQYF
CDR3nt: TGTGCCAGCAGTGCGGAACAGGCGGGCTACGAGCAGTACTTC

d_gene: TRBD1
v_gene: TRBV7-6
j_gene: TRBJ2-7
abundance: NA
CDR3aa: CASRPGQGTPYEQYF
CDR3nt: TGTGCCAGCAGGCCGGGACAGGGGACCCCCTACGAGCAGTACTTC

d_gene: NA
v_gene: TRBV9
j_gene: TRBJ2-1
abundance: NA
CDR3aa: CASSKHNEQFF
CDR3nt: TGTGCCAGCAGCAAACACAATGAGCAGTTCTTC

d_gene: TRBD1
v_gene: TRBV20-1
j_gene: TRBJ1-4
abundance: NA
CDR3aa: CSANHRTGVEKLFF
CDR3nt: TGCAGTGCTAATCACCGGACAGGGGTTGAAAAACTGTTTTTT

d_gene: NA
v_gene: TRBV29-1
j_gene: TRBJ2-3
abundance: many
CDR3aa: CSVEDMGPSTQYF
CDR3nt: TGCAGCGTTGAAGATATGGGACCATCGACGCAGTATTTT

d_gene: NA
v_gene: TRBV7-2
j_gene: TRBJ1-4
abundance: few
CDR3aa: CASAREGATNEKLFF
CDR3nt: TGTGCCAGCGCACGGGAGGGGGCAACTAATGAAAAACTGTTTTTT

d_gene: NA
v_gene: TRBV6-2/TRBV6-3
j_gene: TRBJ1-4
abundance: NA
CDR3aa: CASSNTIQGFNEKLFF
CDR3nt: TGTGCCAGCAGTAACACCATCCAGGGCTTCAATGAAAAACTGTTTTTT

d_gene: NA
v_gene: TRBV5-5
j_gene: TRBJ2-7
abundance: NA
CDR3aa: CASTLGPGARYEQYF
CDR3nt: TGTGCCAGCACCCTAGGTCCGGGGGCGCGGTACGAGCAGTACTTC

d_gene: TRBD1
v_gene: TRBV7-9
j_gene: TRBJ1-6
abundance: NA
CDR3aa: CASSLEGQAVTPLHF
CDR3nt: TGTGCCAGCAGCTTAGAGGGACAGGCCGTTACACCCCTCCACTTT

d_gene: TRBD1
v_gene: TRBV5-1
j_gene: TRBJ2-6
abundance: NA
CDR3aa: CASSSRRTGLGISGANVLTF
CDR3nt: TGCGCCAGCAGCTCGAGGCGGACAGGTTTAGGGATATCCGGGGCCAACGTCCTGACTTTC

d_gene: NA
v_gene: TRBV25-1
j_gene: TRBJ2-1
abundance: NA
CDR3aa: CATYNEQFF
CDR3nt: TGTGCCACTTACAATGAGCAGTTCTTC

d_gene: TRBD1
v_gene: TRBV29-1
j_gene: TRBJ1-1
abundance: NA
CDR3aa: CSVVATGRNEAFF
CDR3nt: TGCAGCGTTGTCGCGACAGGGAGAAATGAAGCTTTCTTT

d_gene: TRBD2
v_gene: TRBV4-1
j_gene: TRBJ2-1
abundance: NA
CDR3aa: CASSQNRDYYYNEQFF
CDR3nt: TGCGCCAGCAGCCAAAACCGGGACTACTACTACAATGAGCAGTTCTTC

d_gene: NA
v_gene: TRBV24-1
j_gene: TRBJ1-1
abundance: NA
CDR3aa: CATPNEVEDTEAFF
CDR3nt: TGTGCCACCCCGAATGAGGTGGAGGACACTGAAGCTTTCTTT

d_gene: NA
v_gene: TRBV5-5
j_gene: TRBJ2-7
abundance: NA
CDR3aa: CASSFGGGPYYEQYF
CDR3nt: TGTGCCAGCAGCTTTGGCGGGGGCCCATACTACGAGCAGTACTTC

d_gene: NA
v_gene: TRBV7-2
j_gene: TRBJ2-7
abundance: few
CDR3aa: CASSLIGGYGEQYF
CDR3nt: TGTGCCAGCAGCTTAATAGGGGGGTACGGCGAGCAGTACTTC

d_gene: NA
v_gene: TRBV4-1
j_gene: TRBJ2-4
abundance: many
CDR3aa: CASSQYTTGLAKNIQYF
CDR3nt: TGCGCCAGCAGCCAATACACAACAGGACTAGCCAAAAACATTCAGTACTTC

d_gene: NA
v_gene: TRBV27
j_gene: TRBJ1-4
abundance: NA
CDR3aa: CASSLSVGIRRTGEKRFF
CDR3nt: TGTGCCAGCAGTTTATCGGTCGGAATTCGGCGGACGGGCGAAAAACGGTTTTTT

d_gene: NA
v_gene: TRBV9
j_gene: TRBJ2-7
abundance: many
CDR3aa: CASSVSRASYEQYF
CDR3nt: TGTGCCAGCAGCGTAAGCAGGGCTTCCTACGAGCAGTACTTC

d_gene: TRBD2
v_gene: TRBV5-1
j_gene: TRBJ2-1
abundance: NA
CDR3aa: CASSLTSGGFSSYNEQFF
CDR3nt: TGCGCCAGCAGCTTGACTAGCGGGGGGTTTAGCTCCTACAATGAGCAGTTCTTC

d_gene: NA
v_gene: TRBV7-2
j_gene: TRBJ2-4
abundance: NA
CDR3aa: CASSQNIGGALAKNIQYF
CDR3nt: TGTGCCAGCAGCCAGAACATAGGCGGGGCACTGGCCAAAAACATTCAGTACTTC

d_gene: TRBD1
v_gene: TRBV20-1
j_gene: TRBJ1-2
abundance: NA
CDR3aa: CSAKGQGVYGYTF
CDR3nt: TGCAGTGCTAAAGGACAGGGGGTATATGGCTACACCTTC

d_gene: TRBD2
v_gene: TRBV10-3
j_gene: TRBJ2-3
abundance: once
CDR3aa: CAISERLAGGDTQYF
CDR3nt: TGTGCCATCAGTGAGAGACTAGCGGGGGGAGATACACAGTATTTT

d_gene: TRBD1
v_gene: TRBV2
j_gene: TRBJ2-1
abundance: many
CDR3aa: CASDFPGTGSNEQFF
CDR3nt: TGTGCCAGCGACTTCCCCGGGACAGGAAGCAATGAGCAGTTCTTC

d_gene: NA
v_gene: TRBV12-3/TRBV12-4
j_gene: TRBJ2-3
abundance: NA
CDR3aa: CASSQIRQDLEDTQYF
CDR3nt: TGTGCCAGCAGTCAAATTAGACAGGATTTAGAAGATACGCAGTATTTT

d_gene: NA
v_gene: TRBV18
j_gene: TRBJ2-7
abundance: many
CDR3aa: CASSPGTVVYEQYF
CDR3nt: TGTGCCAGCTCACCTGGTACCGTTGTTTACGAGCAGTACTTC

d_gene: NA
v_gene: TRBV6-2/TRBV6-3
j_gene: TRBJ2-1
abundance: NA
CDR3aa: CASSPDLTSYNEQFF
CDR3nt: TGTGCCAGCAGTCCAGACCTTACGTCCTACAATGAGCAGTTCTTC